This paragraph covers one T cell receptor (beta chain) sequence. This entry comes from a study of blood T cell repertoires in COVID-19. Study summary: The United States, Italy and Spain supplied acute and convalescent COVID-19 samples. Sources were T cells, B-cell-depleted T cells, or PBMCs; the material itself was cDNA or gDNA.

Profiling relied on immunoSEQ multiplex PCR, and the TCRdb table lists in-frame clones only, not all of them. The sample consists of about 62,000 clones, over 85% of them appearing once. In germline, CDR1 is MDHEN, CDR2 SYDVKM. The CDR3 is 17 amino acids. Losses at the gene ends were 4 bases for V and 1 base for J; bases not matched to a gene: 10. The gene calls are TRBV28 and TRBJ1-1; TRBD1 matches at 9 bases. The clonotype originates from a human donor in a cohort sampled during active COVID-19. Sequenced material: peripheral blood. The CDR3 here is CASSSPGQGRENTEAFF. The CDR3 bases are TGTGCCAGCAGTTCGCCGGGACAGGGAAGGGAGAACACTGAAGCTTTCTTT.